Each of the 8 T cell receptor beta chains below was sequenced from the same sample in a study of blood T cell repertoires in COVID-19. Generated by immunoSEQ multiplex PCR, the TCRdb table keeps only in-frame clones and is missing some. The repertoire holds more than 300,000 clones, about 91% seen once, with 1.5% to 2% in the top ten. Sample: peripheral blood. These receptors were taken from a woman aged 25 to 39 with COVID-19, enrolled during active disease.

This chain uses TRBV21-1 with TRBJ1-5; the table's D call, TRBD1, has no DNA check behind it. TRBV21-1 corresponds to a pseudogene. The CDR3 is 16 residues long. The CDR3, as DNA: TGTGCCAGCAGCGAAATACAAACAGGGGGGAATCAGCCCCAGCATTTT. Its translation: CASSEIQTGGNQPQHF.

The gene calls are TRBV3-1 (or the pseudogene TRBV3-2) and TRBJ1-2, with 10 bases aligning to TRBD1. Per the germline V gene, CDR1 is LGHDT and CDR2 is YNNKEL (reference sequence). V trimming: 0 bases; J trimming: 1 base; junction bases outside the gene matches: 8. The CDR3 length is 18 residues. The CDR3 DNA reads TGTGCCAGCAGCCAAGATCTGCCGGGACAGGGGTTTAACTATGGCTACACCTTC. Its translation is CASSQDLPGQGFNYGYTF.

The chain has TRBV5-6 and TRBJ2-2, with TRBD2 identical over 14 bases. V trimming: 0 bases; J trimming: 7 bases; junction bases outside the gene matches: 2. CDR3 length equals 16 residues. CDR1 is SGHDT, CDR2 YYEEEE, per germline. For the CDR3, the DNA is TGTGCCAGCAGCTTGGGACTAGCGGGGGGGCACGGGGAGCTGTTTTTT. Its translation: CASSLGLAGGHGELFF.

Note on this clone: Other nucleotide sequences from this sample produce the same CDR3. V is TRBV29-1 and J is TRBJ1-1; D is undetermined. Germline CDR1 and CDR2: SQVTM and ANQGSEA. Deletions cut 6 bases from V and 2 bases from J, with 4 bases between. This CDR3 comprises 10 residues. The CDR3: CSVVNTEAFF. For the CDR3, the DNA is TGCAGCGTCGTCAACACTGAAGCTTTCTTT.

This rearrangement joins TRBV27 to TRBJ1-2; TRBD1 is a possible D gene (5 bases). The CDR3 spans 15 residues. Germline CDR1 reads MNHEY; CDR2 reads SMNVEV (reference sequence). Trimming removed 3 bases at V and 6 bases at J, with 17 bases between. The CDR3, as DNA: TGTGCCAGCAGTTTTCAAGGAGGGGACGGGGATGGCTACACCTTC. Translated, it gives CASSFQGGDGDGYTF.

The chain links TRBV28 to TRBJ2-3; 15 nucleotides agree with TRBD2. The CDR3 is 16 amino acids. V was pared by 11 bases and J by 2 bases, with 8 bases of the junction left unmatched. The germline CDR1 and CDR2 sequences are MDHEN and SYDVKM. CDR3 sequence reads: CASRGTSGGITDTQYF. The CDR3 coding sequence is TGTGCCTCTCGCGGGACTAGCGGGGGGATCACAGATACGCAGTATTTT.

The chain employs TRBV6-2 or TRBV6-3 and TRBJ2-7, with TRBD1 as a possible D gene (6 bases). Trimming shortened V by 2 bases and J by 0 bases, and 26 bases separated the two germline ends. The germline V gene encodes CDR1 MNHEY and CDR2 SVGEGT. This CDR3 contains 20 residues. CDR3: CASSYTHLYYTGHSSYEQYF. As DNA, the CDR3 is TGTGCCAGCAGTTACACTCACCTCTACTATACAGGGCACAGCTCCTACGAGCAGTACTTC.

The V gene is TRBV5-4, the J gene TRBJ2-5; 9 bases match TRBD2. The germline gives CDR1 SGHNT, CDR2 YYREEE (reference sequence). V dropped 3 bases and J dropped 2; count of bases not matched to a gene: 5. This CDR3 comprises 15 residues. For the CDR3, the DNA is TGTGCCAGCAGCTCGACTAGCGGCCCTCAAGAGACCCAGTACTTC. Amino acids: CASSSTSGPQETQYF.